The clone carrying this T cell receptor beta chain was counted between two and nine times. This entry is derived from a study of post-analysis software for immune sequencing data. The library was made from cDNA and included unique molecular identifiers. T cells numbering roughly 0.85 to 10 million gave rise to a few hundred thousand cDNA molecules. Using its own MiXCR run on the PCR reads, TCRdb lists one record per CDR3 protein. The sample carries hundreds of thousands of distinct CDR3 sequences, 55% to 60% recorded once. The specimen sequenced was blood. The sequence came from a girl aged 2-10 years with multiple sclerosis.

The CDR3, as DNA: TGTGCCAGCAGCTTGGAGGGGCTGGACTATGGCTACACCTTC. Translated, it gives CASSLEGLDYGYTF. The V gene is TRBV7-8, the J gene TRBJ1-2; D may be TRBD1 (5 bases). This CDR3 has 14 residues. From germline, CDR1 is SGHVS and CDR2 FQNEAQ. The V and J ends lost 3 bases and 3 bases respectively, with 11 bases between them. Full variable domain (outside the CDR3, taken from reference TRBV7-8 and TRBJ1-2): GAGVSQSPRYKVAKRGQDVALRCDPISGHVSLFWYQQALGQGPEFLTYFQNEAQLDKSGLPSDRFFAERPEGSVSTLKIQRTQQEDSAVYLCASSLEGLDYGYTFGSGTRLTVV.